The rows below give T cell receptor beta chains drawn from one sample of a study of tumor and adjacent non-tumor tissue in lung cancer. Each CDR3 protein gets one entry after TCRdb re-called the multiplex PCR reads with MiXCR. The table lists some 90,000 distinct CDR3 sequences, 61% of them singletons. What was sequenced was lung tumor tissue. These receptors came from a man between 70 and 80 years old with non-small cell lung cancer. CDR3s include the opening cysteine and the closing phenylalanine or tryptophan. Each record gives: V gene, J gene, D gene, clone size, CDR3 DNA, CDR3 protein. The D gene is left open where the match is weak. Expanded clones get a size class; other rows say once, few or many, or leave the size out.

v_call: TRBV11-2; j_call: TRBJ2-2; d_call: TRBD2; clone_size: medium-sized; cdr3_nt: TGTGCCAGCAGCTTAGGCGGGAGGTTCACCGGGGAGCTGTTTTTT; cdr3_aa: CASSLGGRFTGELFF
v_call: TRBV11-2; j_call: TRBJ2-4; d_call: NA; clone_size: NA; cdr3_nt: TGTGCCAGCAGCCTACTGACAGCCATAGCCAAAATCATTAAGTACTTC; cdr3_aa: CASSLLTAIAKIIKYF
v_call: TRBV29-1; j_call: TRBJ2-2; d_call: NA; clone_size: many; cdr3_nt: TGCAGCGTTGACGGATCGAACACCGGGGAGCTGTTTTTT; cdr3_aa: CSVDGSNTGELFF
v_call: TRBV20-1; j_call: TRBJ2-5; d_call: TRBD2; clone_size: many; cdr3_nt: TGCAGTGCCGCGAGCGGGAGCAGGGAGACCCAGTACTTC; cdr3_aa: CSAASGSRETQYF
v_call: TRBV6-2/TRBV6-3; j_call: TRBJ2-3; d_call: TRBD2; clone_size: many; cdr3_nt: TGTGCCAGCAGTTACGTGTCTGGGGGGGGCACAGATACGCAGTATTTT; cdr3_aa: CASSYVSGGGTDTQYF
v_call: TRBV7-8; j_call: TRBJ2-3; d_call: TRBD2; clone_size: NA; cdr3_nt: TGTGTCAGTAGCGTAAGAGGTGCGGGGGGCGGCACAGATATGCAGTATTTT; cdr3_aa: CVSSVRGAGGGTDMQYF
v_call: TRBV28; j_call: TRBJ2-5; d_call: TRBD2; clone_size: NA; cdr3_nt: TGTGCCAACAGTTTGTTCGGGGGGGGGACCCAGTACTTC; cdr3_aa: CANSLFGGGTQYF
v_call: TRBV20-1; j_call: TRBJ2-3; d_call: TRBD1; clone_size: NA; cdr3_nt: TGCAGAACCCACCGGGACAGACCCACAGATACGCAGTATTTT; cdr3_aa: CRTHRDRPTDTQYF
v_call: TRBV5-6; j_call: TRBJ2-3; d_call: NA; clone_size: many; cdr3_nt: TGTGCCAGCAGCCCGGAGGGATTCAGGGACATTGCGCAGTATTTT; cdr3_aa: CASSPEGFRDIAQYF
v_call: TRBV2; j_call: TRBJ2-5; d_call: NA; clone_size: NA; cdr3_nt: TGTGCCAGCTCGGGGGATTTCCAAGAGACCCAGTACTTC; cdr3_aa: CASSGDFQETQYF
v_call: TRBV10-2; j_call: TRBJ1-1; d_call: TRBD1; clone_size: NA; cdr3_nt: TGCGCCAGCAGTTCCTCGACAGGGAGGGAAGCTTTCTTT; cdr3_aa: CASSSSTGREAFF
v_call: TRBV5-5; j_call: TRBJ2-1; d_call: NA; clone_size: few; cdr3_nt: TGTGCCAGCAGCTTGGAGGAACCCTCCTACAATGAGCAGTTCTTC; cdr3_aa: CASSLEEPSYNEQFF
v_call: TRBV12-3/TRBV12-4; j_call: TRBJ2-7; d_call: NA; clone_size: NA; cdr3_nt: TGTGCCAGCAGTTCTGCAGATGGTCCCTACGAGCAGTACTTC; cdr3_aa: CASSSADGPYEQYF
v_call: TRBV4-1; j_call: TRBJ1-6; d_call: NA; clone_size: many; cdr3_nt: TGCGCCAGCAGCCACGGCTTGACAGGAACAGGCGGTTCACCCCTCCACTTT; cdr3_aa: CASSHGLTGTGGSPLHF
v_call: TRBV20-1; j_call: TRBJ2-5; d_call: NA; clone_size: NA; cdr3_nt: TGCAATGCTCCCCTGGGGGGCGGAGAGACCCAGTACTTC; cdr3_aa: CNAPLGGGETQYF
v_call: TRBV28; j_call: TRBJ2-1; d_call: TRBD2; clone_size: NA; cdr3_nt: TGTGCCAGCAGTCTCCCCGGGACTAGAACGTCCAATGAGCAGTTCTTC; cdr3_aa: CASSLPGTRTSNEQFF
v_call: TRBV28; j_call: TRBJ2-7; d_call: NA; clone_size: NA; cdr3_nt: TGTGCCAGCGGTCCTTCCAAGCAGTACTTC; cdr3_aa: CASGPSKQYF
v_call: TRBV7-9; j_call: TRBJ2-6; d_call: NA; clone_size: NA; cdr3_nt: TGTGCCAGCAGCCCCCGAAACTCTGGGGCCAACGTCCTGACTTTC; cdr3_aa: CASSPRNSGANVLTF
v_call: TRBV4-2; j_call: TRBJ2-7; d_call: TRBD2; clone_size: many; cdr3_nt: TGTGCCAGCAGCCAAGACGTCGGCGGGGGGGCCTACGAGCAGTACTTC; cdr3_aa: CASSQDVGGGAYEQYF
v_call: TRBV28; j_call: TRBJ2-5; d_call: TRBD1; clone_size: few; cdr3_nt: TGTGCCAGCAGTCGACAGGGGCCGCGGGAGACCCAGTACTTC; cdr3_aa: CASSRQGPRETQYF
v_call: TRBV6-5; j_call: TRBJ1-2; d_call: TRBD1; clone_size: NA; cdr3_nt: TGTGCCAGCAGTTACTTAAAAGACAGGGCGGATGGCTACAACTTT; cdr3_aa: CASSYLKDRADGYNF
v_call: TRBV28; j_call: TRBJ2-2; d_call: NA; clone_size: many; cdr3_nt: TGTGCCAGCATTTGGAGTGGCACCGGGGAGCTGTTTTTT; cdr3_aa: CASIWSGTGELFF
v_call: TRBV30; j_call: TRBJ1-2; d_call: TRBD1; clone_size: NA; cdr3_nt: TGTGCCTGGACAAGGGGGACAGATCGGATCATGGACTATGGCTACACCTTC; cdr3_aa: CAWTRGTDRIMDYGYTF
v_call: TRBV30; j_call: TRBJ2-7; d_call: TRBD2; clone_size: few; cdr3_nt: TGTGCCTGGACTAGCGGGAGTCTGGTCCACGAGCAGTACTTC; cdr3_aa: CAWTSGSLVHEQYF
v_call: TRBV12-3/TRBV12-4; j_call: TRBJ2-1; d_call: TRBD2; clone_size: many; cdr3_nt: TGTGCCAGCAGTTTACTATCCAGAGCGGGAGGGCTCTACAATGAGCAGTTCTTC; cdr3_aa: CASSLLSRAGGLYNEQFF
v_call: TRBV20-1; j_call: TRBJ2-5; d_call: TRBD1; clone_size: once; cdr3_nt: TGCAGTGCTATAGGGGGCGTAGAGACCCAGTATTTC; cdr3_aa: CSAIGGVETQYF
v_call: TRBV15; j_call: TRBJ2-4; d_call: NA; clone_size: NA; cdr3_nt: TGTGCCACCAGCAGAGACCGGGACGGGCTCCTGGTCAAAAACATTCAGTACTTC; cdr3_aa: CATSRDRDGLLVKNIQYF
v_call: TRBV11-2; j_call: TRBJ2-5; d_call: NA; clone_size: NA; cdr3_nt: TGTGCCAGTAGTTGGACCAGGTCAGGCCAAGAGACCCAGTACTTC; cdr3_aa: CASSWTRSGQETQYF
v_call: TRBV10-3; j_call: TRBJ1-5; d_call: NA; clone_size: NA; cdr3_nt: TGTGCCATCACTGAGTCATCTGGATATCAGCCCCAGCACTTT; cdr3_aa: CAITESSGYQPQHF
v_call: TRBV12-3/TRBV12-4; j_call: TRBJ2-7; d_call: TRBD1; clone_size: many; cdr3_nt: TGTGCCAGCAGGGGGACAGGGGGCTACGAGCAGTACTTC; cdr3_aa: CASRGTGGYEQYF
v_call: TRBV2; j_call: TRBJ2-7; d_call: TRBD1; clone_size: few; cdr3_nt: TGTGCCAGCAGTGAACAGGGGGCCTGGAACGAGCAGTACTTC; cdr3_aa: CASSEQGAWNEQYF
v_call: TRBV7-9; j_call: TRBJ1-5; d_call: TRBD1; clone_size: few; cdr3_nt: TGTGCCAGCAGCTTAGGGACGGGACAGAATCAGCCCCAGCATTTT; cdr3_aa: CASSLGTGQNQPQHF
v_call: TRBV28; j_call: TRBJ2-3; d_call: TRBD1; clone_size: many; cdr3_nt: TGTGCCAGCAGTTTGACCGGACAGGGCACAGATACGCAGTATTTT; cdr3_aa: CASSLTGQGTDTQYF
v_call: TRBV13; j_call: TRBJ2-5; d_call: TRBD1; clone_size: many; cdr3_nt: TGTGCCAGCAGCACCGGACAGGGGCTCGAGGAGACCCAGTACTTC; cdr3_aa: CASSTGQGLEETQYF
v_call: TRBV11-2; j_call: TRBJ2-7; d_call: NA; clone_size: NA; cdr3_nt: TGTGCCAGCAGTTTAGGGTCAGGTTCCTACGAGCGGTACTTC; cdr3_aa: CASSLGSGSYERYF
v_call: TRBV6-2/TRBV6-3; j_call: TRBJ2-3; d_call: NA; clone_size: NA; cdr3_nt: TGTGCCAACAGTCAACCTCGTTCTAGTACACAGTATTTT; cdr3_aa: CANSQPRSSTQYF
v_call: TRBV7-3; j_call: TRBJ2-3; d_call: TRBD2; clone_size: NA; cdr3_nt: TGTGCCAGCAGCCCATACGGGGGGTACACAGATACGCAGTATTTT; cdr3_aa: CASSPYGGYTDTQYF